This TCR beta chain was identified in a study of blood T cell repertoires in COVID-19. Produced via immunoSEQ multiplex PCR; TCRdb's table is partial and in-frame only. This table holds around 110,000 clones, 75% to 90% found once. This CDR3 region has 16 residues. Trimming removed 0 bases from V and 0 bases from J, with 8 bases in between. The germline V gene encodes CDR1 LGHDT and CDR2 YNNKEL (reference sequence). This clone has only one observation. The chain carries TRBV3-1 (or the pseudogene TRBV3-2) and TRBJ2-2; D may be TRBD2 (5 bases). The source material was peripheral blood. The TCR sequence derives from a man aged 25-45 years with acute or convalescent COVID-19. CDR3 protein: CASSQDLAANTGELFF. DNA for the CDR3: TGTGCCAGCAGCCAAGATCTAGCAGCGAACACCGGGGAGCTGTTTTTT.